This T cell receptor beta chain was recorded in a study of T cells in Graves' hyperthyroidism and ophthalmopathy. In its sample, this clonotype was seen a few times. Amplified TCR beta CDR3 regions derived from RNA transcripts. First-round RT-PCR with HTBI primers amplified the TCR CDR3 region. TCRdb redid the calling of the multiplex PCR reads with MiXCR, one entry per CDR3 protein. The sample lists 250,000 to 350,000 distinct CDR3 sequences; approximately 15% were seen once. Germline CDR1 is SGHRS and CDR2 is YFSETQ. CDR3 size: 16 residues. V lost 0 bases, J lost 9 bases, and 9 bases stayed unmatched.

This sequence originates from a woman aged 55 to 70 with Graves' ophthalmopathy. The sequencing sample was made of blood. J is TRBJ1-6 and V is TRBV5-1; 7 positions agree with TRBD1. The CDR3 reads CASSLAGRGTGSPLHF. For the CDR3, the DNA is TGCGCCAGCAGCTTGGCCGGCAGGGGGACTGGTTCACCCCTCCACTTT.